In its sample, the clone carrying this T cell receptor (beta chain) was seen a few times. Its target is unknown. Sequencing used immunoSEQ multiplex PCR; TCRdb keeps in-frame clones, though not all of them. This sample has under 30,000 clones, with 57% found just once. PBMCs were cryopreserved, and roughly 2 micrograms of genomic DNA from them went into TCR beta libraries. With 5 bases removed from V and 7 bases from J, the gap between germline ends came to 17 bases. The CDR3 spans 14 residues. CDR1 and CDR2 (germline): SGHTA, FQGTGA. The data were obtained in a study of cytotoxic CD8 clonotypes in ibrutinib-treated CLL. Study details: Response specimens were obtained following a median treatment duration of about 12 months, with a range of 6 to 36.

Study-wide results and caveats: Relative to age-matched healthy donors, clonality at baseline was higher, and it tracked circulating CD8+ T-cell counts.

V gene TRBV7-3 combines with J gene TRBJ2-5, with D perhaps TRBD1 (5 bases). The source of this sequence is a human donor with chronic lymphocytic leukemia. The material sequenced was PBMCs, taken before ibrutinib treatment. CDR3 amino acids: CASSLPDRPGTQYF. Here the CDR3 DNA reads TGTGCCAGCAGCCTCCCCGACAGACCGGGGACCCAGTACTTC.